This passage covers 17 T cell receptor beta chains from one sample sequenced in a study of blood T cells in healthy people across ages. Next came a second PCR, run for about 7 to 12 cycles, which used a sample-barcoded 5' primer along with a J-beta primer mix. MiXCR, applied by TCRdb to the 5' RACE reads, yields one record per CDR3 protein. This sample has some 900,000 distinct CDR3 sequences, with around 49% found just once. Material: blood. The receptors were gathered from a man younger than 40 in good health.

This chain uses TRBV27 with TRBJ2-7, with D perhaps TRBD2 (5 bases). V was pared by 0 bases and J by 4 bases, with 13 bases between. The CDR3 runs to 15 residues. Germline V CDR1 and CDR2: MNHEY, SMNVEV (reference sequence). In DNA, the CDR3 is TGTGCCAGCAGTTTATCGGGCGCGGGCCTGTACGAGCAGTACTTC. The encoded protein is CASSLSGAGLYEQYF.

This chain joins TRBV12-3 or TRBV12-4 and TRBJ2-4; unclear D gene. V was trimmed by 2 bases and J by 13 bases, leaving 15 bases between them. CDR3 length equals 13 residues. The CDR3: CASSLKVVTEQYF. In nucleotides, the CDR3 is TGTGCCAGCAGTTTAAAGGTCGTGACGGAGCAGTACTTC.

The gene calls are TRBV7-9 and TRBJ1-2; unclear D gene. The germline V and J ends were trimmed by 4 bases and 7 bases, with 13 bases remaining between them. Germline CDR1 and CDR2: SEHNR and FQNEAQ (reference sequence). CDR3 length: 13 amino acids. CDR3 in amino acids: CASSSLDESGYTF. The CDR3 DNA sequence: TGTGCCAGCAGCTCCCTGGACGAGTCTGGCTACACCTTC.

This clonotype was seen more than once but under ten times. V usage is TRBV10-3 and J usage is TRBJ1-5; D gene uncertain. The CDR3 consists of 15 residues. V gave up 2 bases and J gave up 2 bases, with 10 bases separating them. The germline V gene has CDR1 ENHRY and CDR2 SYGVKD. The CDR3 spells CAISEEGGGNQPQHF. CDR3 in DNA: TGTGCCATCAGTGAGGAGGGCGGGGGCAATCAGCCCCAGCATTTT.

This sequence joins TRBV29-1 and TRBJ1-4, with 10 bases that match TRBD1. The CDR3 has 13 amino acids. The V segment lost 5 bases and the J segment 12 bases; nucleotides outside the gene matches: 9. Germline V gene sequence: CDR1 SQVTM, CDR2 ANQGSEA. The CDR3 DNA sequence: TGCAGCGTTCGCCCGGGACAGGGGCATCAACTGTTTTTT. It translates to CSVRPGQGHQLFF.

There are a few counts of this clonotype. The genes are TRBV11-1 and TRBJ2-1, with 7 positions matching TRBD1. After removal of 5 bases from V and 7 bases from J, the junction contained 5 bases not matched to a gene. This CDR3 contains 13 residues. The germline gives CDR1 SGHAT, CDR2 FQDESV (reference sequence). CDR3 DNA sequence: TGTGCCAGCAGCCGGAGACAGGGAAATGAGCAGTTCTTC. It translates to CASSRRQGNEQFF.

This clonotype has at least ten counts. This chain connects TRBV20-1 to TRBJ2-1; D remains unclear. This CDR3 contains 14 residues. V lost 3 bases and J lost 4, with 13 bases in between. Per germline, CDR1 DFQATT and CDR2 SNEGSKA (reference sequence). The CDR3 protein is CSASPIPTYNEQFF. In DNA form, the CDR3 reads TGCAGTGCTAGCCCCATTCCTACTTACAATGAGCAGTTCTTC.

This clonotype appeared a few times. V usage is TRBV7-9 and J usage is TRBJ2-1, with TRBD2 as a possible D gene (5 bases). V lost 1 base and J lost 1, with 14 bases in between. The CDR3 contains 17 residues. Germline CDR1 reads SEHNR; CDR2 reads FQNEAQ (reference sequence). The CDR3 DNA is TGTGCCAGCAGCTTAGACCCCCCCGGGGAATCCTACAATGAGCAGTTCTTC. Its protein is CASSLDPPGESYNEQFF.

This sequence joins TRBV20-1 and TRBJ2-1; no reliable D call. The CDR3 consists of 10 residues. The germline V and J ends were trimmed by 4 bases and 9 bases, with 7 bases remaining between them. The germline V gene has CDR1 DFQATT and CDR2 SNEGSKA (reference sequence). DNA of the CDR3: TGCAGTGCTATGCGTGGTGAGCAGTTCTTC. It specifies CSAMRGEQFF.

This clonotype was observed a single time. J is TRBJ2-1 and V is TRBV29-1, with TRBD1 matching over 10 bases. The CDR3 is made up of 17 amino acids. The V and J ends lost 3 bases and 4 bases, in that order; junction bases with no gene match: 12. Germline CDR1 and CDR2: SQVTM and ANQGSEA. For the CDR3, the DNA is TGCAGCGTTGATGGGGACCGGGACAGGGGTAGTTACAATGAGCAGTTCTTC. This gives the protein CSVDGDRDRGSYNEQFF.

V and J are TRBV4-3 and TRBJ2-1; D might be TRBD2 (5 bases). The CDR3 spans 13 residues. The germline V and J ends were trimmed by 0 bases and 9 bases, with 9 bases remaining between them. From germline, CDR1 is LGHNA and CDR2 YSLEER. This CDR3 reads CASSQDGEGEQFF. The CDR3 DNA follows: TGCGCCAGCAGCCAAGACGGAGAGGGTGAGCAGTTCTTC.

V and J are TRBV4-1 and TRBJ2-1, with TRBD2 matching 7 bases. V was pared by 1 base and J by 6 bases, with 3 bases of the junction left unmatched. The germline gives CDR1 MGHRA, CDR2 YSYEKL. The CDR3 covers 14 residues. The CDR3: CASSQGEGGNEQFF. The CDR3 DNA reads TGCGCCAGCAGCCAAGGGGAGGGAGGCAATGAGCAGTTCTTC.

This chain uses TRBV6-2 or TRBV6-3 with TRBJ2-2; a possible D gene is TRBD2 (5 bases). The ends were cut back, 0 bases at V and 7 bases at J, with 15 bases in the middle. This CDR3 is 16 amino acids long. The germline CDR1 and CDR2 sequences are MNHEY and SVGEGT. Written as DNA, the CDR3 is TGTGCCAGCAGTTACTCGATACGTTCGGGGAGCGGGGAGCTGTTTTTT. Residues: CASSYSIRSGSGELFF.

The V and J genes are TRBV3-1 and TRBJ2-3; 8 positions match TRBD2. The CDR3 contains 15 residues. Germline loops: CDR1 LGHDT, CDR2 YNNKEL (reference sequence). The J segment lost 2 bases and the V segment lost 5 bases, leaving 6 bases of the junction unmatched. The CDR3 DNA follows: TGTGCCAGCAGCTTGACTAGCGCGGACACAGATACGCAGTATTTT. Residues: CASSLTSADTDTQYF.

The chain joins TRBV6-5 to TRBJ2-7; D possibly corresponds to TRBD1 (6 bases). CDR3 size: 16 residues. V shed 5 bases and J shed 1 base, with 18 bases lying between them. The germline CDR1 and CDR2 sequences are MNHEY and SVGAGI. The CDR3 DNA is TGTGCCAGCAGTACACTGACAGGCGAGCGTTCCTACGAGCAGTACTTC. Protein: CASSTLTGERSYEQYF.

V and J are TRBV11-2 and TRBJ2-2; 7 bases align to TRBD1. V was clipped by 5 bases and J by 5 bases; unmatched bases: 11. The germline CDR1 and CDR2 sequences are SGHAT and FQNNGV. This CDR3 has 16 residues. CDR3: CASSRFLTGSTGELFF. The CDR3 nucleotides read TGTGCCAGCAGCCGGTTTCTGACAGGGTCTACCGGGGAGCTGTTTTTT. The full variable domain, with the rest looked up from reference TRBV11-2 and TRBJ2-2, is EAGVAQSPRYKIIEKRQSVAFWCNPISGHATLYWYQQILGQGPKLLIQFQNNGVVDDSQLPKDRFSAERLKGVDSTLKIQPAKLEDSAVYLCASSRFLTGSTGELFFGEGSRLTVL.

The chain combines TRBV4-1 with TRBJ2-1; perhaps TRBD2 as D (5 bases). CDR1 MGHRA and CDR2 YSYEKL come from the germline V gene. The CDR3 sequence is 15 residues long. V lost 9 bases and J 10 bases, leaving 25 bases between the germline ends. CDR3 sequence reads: CASSHIGERLGEQFF. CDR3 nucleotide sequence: TGCGCCAGTTCTCACATTGGGGAGCGATTGGGAGAGCAGTTCTTC.